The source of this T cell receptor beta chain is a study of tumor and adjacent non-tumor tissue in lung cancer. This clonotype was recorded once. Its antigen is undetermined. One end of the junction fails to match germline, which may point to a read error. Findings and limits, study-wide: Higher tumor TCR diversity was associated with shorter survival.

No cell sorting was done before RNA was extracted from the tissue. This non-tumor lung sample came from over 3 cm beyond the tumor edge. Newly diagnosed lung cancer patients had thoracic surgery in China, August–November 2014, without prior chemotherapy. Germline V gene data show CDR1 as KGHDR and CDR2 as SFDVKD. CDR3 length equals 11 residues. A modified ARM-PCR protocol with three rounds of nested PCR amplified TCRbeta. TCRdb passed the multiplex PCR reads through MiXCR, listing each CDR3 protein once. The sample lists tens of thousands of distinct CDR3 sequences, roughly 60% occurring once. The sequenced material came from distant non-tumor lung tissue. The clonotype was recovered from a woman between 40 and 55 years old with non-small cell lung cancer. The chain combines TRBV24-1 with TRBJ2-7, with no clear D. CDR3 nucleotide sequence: TGTGTCACCAGTAATTTAACCGGGCAGTACTTC. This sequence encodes CVTSNLTGQYF.